The 29 T cell receptor beta chains listed next were all sequenced from one sample in a study of cytomegalovirus exposure and HLA in healthy donors. 13 Jbeta primers and 60 Vbeta primers were used for the PCR. Only in-frame clones appear in the TCRdb table, and some are missing; sequencing was by immunoSEQ multiplex PCR. The sample carries approximately 200,000 clones, 78% recorded once. Material: PBMCs. These receptor sequences come from a woman aged 30 to 39 in good health and CMV-seropositive.

The V and J genes are TRBV4-2 and TRBJ2-1; D gene ambiguous. CDR3 length equals 15 residues. Germline V gene lookup returns CDR1 LGHNA and CDR2 YNFKEQ. V lost 1 base, J lost 0 bases, and 7 bases lay in between. CDR3 in amino acids: CASSQVRSSYNEQFF. In nucleotides, the CDR3 is TGTGCCAGCAGCCAAGTCCGGAGCTCCTACAATGAGCAGTTCTTC.

CDR3 amino acids: CAISKTGDTDTQYF. The DNA of the CDR3 is TGTGCCATCAGTAAGACAGGAGACACAGATACGCAGTATTTT. The chain recombines TRBV10-3 with TRBJ2-3; TRBD1 is a possible D gene (6 bases). This CDR3 has 14 residues. V lost 5 bases and J 2 bases, leaving 11 bases between the germline ends. Germline values: CDR1 ENHRY, CDR2 SYGVKD.

V is TRBV5-1 and J is TRBJ2-2; TRBD1 matches at 10 bases. The CDR3 has 14 residues. The germline gives CDR1 SGHRS, CDR2 YFSETQ. The V and J ends lost 3 bases and 8 bases, in that order; junction bases with no gene match: 4. For the CDR3, the DNA is TGCGCCAGCAGCTATCGACAGGGGGCAGGGGAGCTGTTTTTT. Its protein is CASSYRQGAGELFF. Using reference TRBV5-1 and TRBJ2-2 for the parts outside the CDR3, the full variable domain is KAGVTQTPRYLIKTRGQQVTLSCSPISGHRSVSWYQQTPGQGLQFLFEYFSETQRNKGNFPGRFSGRQFSNSRSEMNVSTLELGDSALYLCASSYRQGAGELFFGEGSRLTVL.

The chain has TRBV5-1 and TRBJ1-1, with a possible D match to TRBD1 (6 bases). The CDR3 totals 16 residues. The V gene lost 5 bases and the J gene lost 0 bases, with 17 bases spanning the gap. The germline V gene encodes CDR1 SGHRS and CDR2 YFSETQ. The CDR3, as DNA: TGCGCCAGCAGGGCGGAACAGGGAGGGATGAACACTGAAGCTTTCTTT. The encoded protein is CASRAEQGGMNTEAFF.

The table lists this clone with a few counts. The gene calls are TRBV6-1 and TRBJ1-5; tentatively, D is TRBD1 (6 bases). The CDR3 extends over 13 amino acids. Germline CDR1 MNHNS, CDR2 SASEGT. V was cut by 9 bases and J by 3 bases, with 12 bases left in between. The CDR3 here is CASNGGANQPQHF. CDR3 in DNA: TGTGCCAGTAATGGGGGGGCCAATCAGCCCCAGCATTTT.

The rearrangement links TRBV9 to TRBJ1-4, with D hard to call. CDR1 SGDLS and CDR2 YYNGEE come from the germline V gene. V was clipped by 2 bases and J by 5 bases, with 10 bases between them. CDR3 size: 14 residues. The CDR3 loop reads CASSVKAGNEKLFF. The CDR3 nucleotides are TGTGCCAGCAGCGTCAAGGCGGGGAATGAAAAACTGTTTTTT.

This clone appeared once. The chain couples TRBV5-4 to TRBJ1-6; TRBD1 agrees at 7 bases. The V gene's germline CDR1 is SGHNT and CDR2 YYREEE (reference sequence). The ends lost 2 bases at V and 5 bases at J; junction bases unmatched: 4. The CDR3 loop spans 15 amino acids. This CDR3 reads CASSFRTGDNSPLHF. The CDR3 DNA reads TGTGCCAGCAGCTTTCGGACAGGAGATAATTCACCCCTCCACTTT.

The chain uses TRBV6-1 and TRBJ1-1, with a weak D call TRBD1 (5 bases). CDR3 length: 12 amino acids. V lost 11 bases, J lost 1 base, and 11 bases lay in between. Germline CDR1 reads MNHNS; CDR2 reads SASEGT. The CDR3 bases are TGTGCCGCTGCAGGGCCGAACACTGAAGCTTTCTTT. This codes for CAAAGPNTEAFF.

The chain links TRBV9 to TRBJ2-7; D possibly corresponds to TRBD1 (6 bases). This CDR3 has 15 residues. Germline V lookup: CDR1 SGDLS, CDR2 YYNGEE. V dropped 4 bases and J dropped 1 base, with 15 bases sitting between them. CDR3: CASSPTPGDSYEQYF. The CDR3 coding sequence is TGTGCCAGCAGCCCTACCCCAGGGGATTCCTACGAGCAGTACTTC. Based on the CDR3 plus reference TRBV9 and TRBJ2-7, the full variable domain is DSGVTQTPKHLITATGQRVTLRCSPRSGDLSVYWYQQSLDQGLQFLIQYYNGEERAKGNILERFSAQQFPDLHSELNLSSLELGDSALYFCASSPTPGDSYEQYFGPGTRLTVT.

This chain uses TRBV19 with TRBJ2-1; 9 positions match TRBD2. This CDR3 region has 15 residues. Losses at the gene ends were 7 bases for V and 2 bases for J; bases not matched to a gene: 6. Germline V gene data show CDR1 as LNHDA and CDR2 as SQIVND (reference sequence). CDR3 coding DNA: TGTGCCAGTAAAATGGAGCGGGAGGCCTACAATGAGCAGTTCTTC. It specifies CASKMEREAYNEQFF.

J is TRBJ2-6 and V is TRBV19, with D possibly being TRBD2 (6 bases). Germline V gene lookup returns CDR1 LNHDA and CDR2 SQIVND (reference sequence). CDR3 size: 14 residues. CDR3 protein: CVGTGDSGANVLTF. CDR3 DNA sequence: TGTGTCGGGACGGGGGACTCTGGGGCCAACGTCCTGACTTTC.

The chain carries TRBV5-1 and TRBJ2-5, with TRBD1 as a possible D gene (6 bases). The germline V gene encodes CDR1 SGHRS and CDR2 YFSETQ. This CDR3 region has 13 residues. The V and J ends lost 5 bases and 3 bases respectively, with 11 bases between them. This CDR3 is CASSSRTEETQYF. CDR3 bases: TGCGCCAGCAGTTCCAGGACAGAAGAGACCCAGTACTTC. Drawing the rest from reference TRBV5-1 and TRBJ2-5, the complete variable domain is KAGVTQTPRYLIKTRGQQVTLSCSPISGHRSVSWYQQTPGQGLQFLFEYFSETQRNKGNFPGRFSGRQFSNSRSEMNVSTLELGDSALYLCASSSRTEETQYFGPGTRLLVL.

The gene calls are TRBV5-1 and TRBJ2-3; 8 bases line up with TRBD2. The CDR3 loop spans 18 amino acids. V shed 0 bases and J 8 bases; nucleotides not matched to a gene: 17. CDR1 is SGHRS, CDR2 YFSETQ, per germline. The CDR3 region has the DNA TGCGCCAGCAGCTTGGCGGCAGGGACTAGTTCTTTCACCGGTACGCAGTATTTT. Protein: CASSLAAGTSSFTGTQYF.

The chain combines TRBV15 with TRBJ2-7, with 7 bases matching TRBD2. The CDR3 contains 15 residues. Looked up from germline, CDR1 is LNHNV and CDR2 is YYDKDF (reference sequence). V lost 0 bases to trimming and J lost 1 base; unmatched junction nucleotides: 3. The CDR3 DNA sequence: TGTGCCACCAGCAGAGAACTAGCGCGATCCTACGAGCAGTACTTC. As protein: CATSRELARSYEQYF.

The gene calls are TRBV2 and TRBJ2-4; perhaps TRBD1 as D (5 bases). Trimming cost V 7 bases and J 1 base, with 8 bases left between them. This CDR3 spans 13 amino acids. Germline CDR1 SNHLY, CDR2 FYNNEI. The CDR3 loop reads CASTRVAKNIQYF. For the CDR3, the DNA is TGTGCCAGCACCAGGGTGGCCAAAAACATTCAGTACTTC.

The CDR3 coding sequence is TGCGCCAGCAGTGAGTCGACTCGCAGGGGACAGCCCCAGCATTTT. It yields the protein CASSESTRRGQPQHF. This chain connects TRBV10-2 to TRBJ1-5; D is possibly TRBD1 (6 bases). Trimming took off 0 bases at V and 7 bases at J, with 13 bases between the two ends. This CDR3 spans 15 amino acids. In germline, CDR1 is WSHSY, CDR2 SAAADI.

This chain uses TRBV10-3 with TRBJ1-3, with 7 bases aligning to TRBD1. V shed 6 bases and J 3 bases; nucleotides not matched to a gene: 5. Germline CDR1 is ENHRY and CDR2 is SYGVKD. The CDR3 consists of 14 residues. This CDR3 reads CAISGTAGGNTIYF. The CDR3 nucleotides read TGTGCCATCAGCGGGACAGCTGGTGGAAACACCATATATTTT.

This chain connects TRBV29-1 to TRBJ2-3, with D unclear. The germline CDR1 and CDR2 sequences are SQVTM and ANQGSEA. Trimming shortened V by 3 bases and J by 4 bases, and 14 bases separated the two germline ends. The length of the CDR3 is 14 residues. Here the CDR3 DNA reads TGCAGCGTTGAGCGGCTAGGCTGGTCAGATACGCAGTATTTT. Translation gives CSVERLGWSDTQYF.

This clone was counted only a few times. The rearrangement links TRBV5-6 to TRBJ2-5; D gene unclear. Trimming cost V 5 bases and J 3 bases, with 11 bases left between them. CDR1 SGHDT and CDR2 YYEEEE come from the germline V gene. The CDR3 loop spans 13 amino acids. CDR3 residues: CASSTWAEETQYF. The CDR3 DNA reads TGTGCCAGCAGTACTTGGGCTGAAGAGACCCAGTACTTC.

This clone was seen just once. This sequence joins TRBV7-8 and TRBJ2-7, with D possibly TRBD1 on 6 matching bases. This CDR3 spans 15 amino acids. The V gene's germline CDR1 is SGHVS and CDR2 FQNEAQ. Trimming took 1 base from V and 6 from J, leaving 16 bases between them. The DNA of the CDR3 is TGTGCCAGCAGCTTAGGTGGGGGCAGGATCCGCGAGCAGTACTTC. Translating it yields CASSLGGGRIREQYF.

The chain recombines TRBV10-3 with TRBJ2-5; weak D call: TRBD2 (7 bases). Germline V gene lookup returns CDR1 ENHRY and CDR2 SYGVKD. V was pared by 7 bases and J by 5 bases, with 14 bases between. The CDR3 consists of 13 residues. In nucleotides, the CDR3 is TGTGCCATCAACCGGGGGGCAGGGGAGACCCAGTACTTC. As protein: CAINRGAGETQYF.

This clone was seen a handful of times. This chain connects TRBV9 to TRBJ1-2; the match to TRBD1 covers 7 bases. The trim removed 6 bases at V and 2 bases at J, leaving 10 bases unmatched. CDR3 length equals 15 residues. Germline CDR1 and CDR2: SGDLS and YYNGEE. Written as DNA, the CDR3 is TGTGCCAGCACCCAATCCCGACAGGGAAACTATGGCTACACCTTC. Translating gives CASTQSRQGNYGYTF. Using reference TRBV9 and TRBJ1-2 for the parts outside the CDR3, the full variable domain is DSGVTQTPKHLITATGQRVTLRCSPRSGDLSVYWYQQSLDQGLQFLIQYYNGEERAKGNILERFSAQQFPDLHSELNLSSLELGDSALYFCASTQSRQGNYGYTFGSGTRLTVV.

This clone was detected only once. The chain is built from TRBV4-3 and TRBJ2-3; 9 bases align to TRBD2. CDR1 and CDR2 from the germline V gene are LGHNA and YSLEER. Trimming cost V 1 base and J 2 bases; bases outside gene matches: 4. The CDR3 runs to 16 residues. The CDR3 DNA reads as TGCGCCAGCAGCCAAGGCCTAGCGGGGTACACAGATACGCAGTATTTT. This sequence encodes CASSQGLAGYTDTQYF.

This clone was found a few times. This chain links TRBV19 with TRBJ1-2; 8 bases are shared with TRBD1. The CDR3 totals 14 residues. The V and J ends lost 9 bases and 4 bases, in that order; junction bases with no gene match: 10. CDR1 and CDR2 (germline): LNHDA, SQIVND (reference sequence). CDR3 amino acids: CASKDRARFYGYTF. The CDR3 nucleotides are TGTGCCAGCAAGGACAGGGCCCGTTTCTATGGCTACACCTTC.

This clone has a single count. This rearrangement joins TRBV4-1 to TRBJ2-2; TRBD1 matches at 8 bases. Germline V gene data show CDR1 as MGHRA and CDR2 as YSYEKL. The CDR3 sequence is 14 residues long. The J segment lost 5 bases and the V segment lost 10 bases, leaving 9 bases of the junction unmatched. Written as DNA, the CDR3 is TGCGCCACCTATGGGACAGGTCGGACCGGGGAGCTGTTTTTT. Protein product: CATYGTGRTGELFF.

The rearrangement uses TRBV7-9 and TRBJ1-2; D is uncertain. The ends were cut back, 5 bases at V and 10 bases at J, with 20 bases in the middle. Germline V gene lookup returns CDR1 SEHNR and CDR2 FQNEAQ (reference sequence). This CDR3 contains 14 residues. CDR3 in DNA: TGTGCCAGCAGCCTCGCCCGGGTTACGATACTCTACACCTTC. It is translated as CASSLARVTILYTF.

J is TRBJ1-3 and V is TRBV11-2; D is perhaps TRBD1 (6 bases). V lost 5 bases and J 5 bases, leaving 13 bases between the germline ends. Germline CDR1 is SGHAT and CDR2 is FQNNGV. The CDR3 totals 14 residues. The CDR3: CASSPGENRNTIYF. The CDR3 region has the DNA TGTGCCAGCAGCCCAGGGGAGAATAGAAACACCATATATTTT.

The chain couples TRBV11-2 to TRBJ1-2; D may be TRBD1 (5 bases). V gave up 2 bases and J gave up 3 bases, with 7 bases separating them. The CDR3 has 13 amino acids. Germline V gene lookup returns CDR1 SGHAT and CDR2 FQNNGV. The DNA for the CDR3 is TGTGCCAGCAGCTTATTCAGGGACTATGGCTACACCTTC. Its protein product is CASSLFRDYGYTF.

In this sample, this clone turned up a few times. V and J are TRBV28 and TRBJ2-2; D not resolved. The CDR3 contains 13 residues. Germline loops: CDR1 MDHEN, CDR2 SYDVKM. V lost 10 bases and J lost 1, with 10 bases in between. This chain's CDR3 is CATRLMNTGELFF. Written as DNA, the CDR3 is TGTGCCACAAGACTGATGAACACCGGGGAGCTGTTTTTT. The full variable domain, in which reference TRBV28 and TRBJ2-2 provide the parts outside the CDR3, is DVKVTQSSRYLVKRTGEKVFLECVQDMDHENMFWYRQDPGLGLRLIYFSYDVKMKEKGDIPEGYSVSREKKERFSLILESASTNQTSMYLCATRLMNTGELFFGEGSRLTVL.